One sample yielded the 7 T cell receptor beta chains listed below, sequenced in a study of T cells in Graves' hyperthyroidism and ophthalmopathy. RNA transcripts yielded amplified TCR beta CDR3 regions. RT-PCR in the first round (using the HTBI primer set) targeted the TCR CDR3. TCRdb re-called the multiplex PCR reads through MiXCR, storing one row per CDR3 protein. The sample lists 640,000 or so distinct CDR3 sequences; over 12% were seen once. Sequencing was performed on blood. The receptors shown here come from a woman in her late teens or twenties with Graves' ophthalmopathy.

This clonotype was counted at least ten times. The rearrangement uses TRBV6-1 and TRBJ1-3; D not resolved. V dropped 2 bases and J dropped 4 bases, with 12 bases sitting between them. This CDR3 contains 15 residues. Germline values: CDR1 MNHNS, CDR2 SASEGT. This CDR3 is CASSELTVSGNTIYF. The CDR3 nucleotides read TGTGCCAGCAGTGAATTGACCGTCTCGGGAAACACCATATATTTT.

This rearrangement joins TRBV12-3 or TRBV12-4 to TRBJ2-2; D ambiguous. The V and J ends lost 6 bases and 6 bases respectively, with 5 bases between them. There are 11 residues in the CDR3. The CDR3 DNA reads as TGTGCCAGCAGGGCCTCCGGGGAGCTGTTTTTT. Encoded protein: CASRASGELFF.

Only a few counts were recorded for this clonotype. The V call is TRBV7-2, the J call TRBJ1-5, with D hard to call. The V gene's germline CDR1 is SGHTA and CDR2 FQGNSA. Trimming shortened V by 6 bases and J by 2 bases, and 11 bases separated the two germline ends. The CDR3 consists of 14 residues. This CDR3 reads CASRKGAGNQPQHF. The CDR3 coding sequence is TGTGCCAGCAGAAAGGGAGCTGGCAATCAGCCCCAGCATTTT.

This clonotype has just a few counts. The V gene is TRBV9, the J gene TRBJ2-3, with D possibly matching TRBD1 (6 bases). The CDR3 sequence is 15 residues long. Germline V lookup: CDR1 SGDLS, CDR2 YYNGEE. V lost 1 base and J lost 0, with 9 bases in between. The CDR3 nucleotides read TGTGCCAGCAGCGTACAGGGGATTAGCACAGATACGCAGTATTTT. This gives the protein CASSVQGISTDTQYF. The variable domain in full, completed from reference TRBV9 and TRBJ2-3, reads DSGVTQTPKHLITATGQRVTLRCSPRSGDLSVYWYQQSLDQGLQFLIQYYNGEERAKGNILERFSAQQFPDLHSELNLSSLELGDSALYFCASSVQGISTDTQYFGPGTRLTVL.

V and J are TRBV5-8 and TRBJ1-5; TRBD1 aligns across 9 bases. Germline CDR1 reads SGHTS; CDR2 reads YDEGEE. V lost 6 bases and J lost 4; bases outside the gene matches: 8. The CDR3 has 15 amino acids. CDR3 sequence: CASTLGDRENQPQHF. The CDR3 coding sequence is TGTGCCAGCACCCTCGGGGACAGGGAGAATCAGCCCCAGCATTTT.

Comment on this clonotype: An end of the junction does not agree with germline; a read error may underlie this. The chain recombines TRBV6-6 with TRBJ2-1; D unclear. The CDR3 covers 15 residues. Germline CDR1 is MNHNY and CDR2 is SVGAGI (reference sequence). The CDR3 DNA sequence: TGTGCCAGCAGTTACTCGAATTATTCCTCCAATGAGCAGTTCTTC. Residues: CASSYSNYSSNEQFF.

In its sample, this clonotype was seen many times. The chain employs TRBV2 and TRBJ2-1; 8 bases match TRBD2. With 7 bases clipped from V and 4 bases from J, the junction kept 9 bases outside the gene matches. Looked up from germline, CDR1 is SNHLY and CDR2 is FYNNEI. The length of the CDR3 is 15 residues. This chain's CDR3 is CASIKNSGGYNEQFF. CDR3 in DNA: TGTGCCAGCATCAAGAACAGCGGGGGATACAATGAGCAGTTCTTC. The whole variable domain, filled in from reference TRBV2 and TRBJ2-1, reads EPEVTQTPSHQVTQMGQEVILRCVPISNHLYFYWYRQILGQKVEFLVSFYNNEISEKSEIFDDQFSVERPDGSNFTLKIRSTKLEDSAMYFCASIKNSGGYNEQFFGPGTRLTVL.